This T cell receptor (beta chain) was profiled in a study of tumor-infiltrating lymphocytes in primary liver carcinoma. This clonotype has ten or more counts. Its antigen remains unidentified. Whole-study results and caveats: Reduced overlap was seen in tumor-adjacent and tumor-blood pairs versus tumor region pairs. Only about 7-24% of top clones occurred in every one of the five tumor regions. A significantly higher top-250-clone fraction was recorded for tumors than for blood (p = 0.039).

Looked up from germline, CDR1 is MRHNA and CDR2 is SNTAGT. The CDR3 loop spans 15 amino acids. V was pared by 4 bases and J by 1 base, with 2 bases of the junction left unmatched. With a constant-region primer, TCR beta cDNA was made from approximately 500 ng of total RNA. Three rounds of nested multiplex PCR with slightly modified ARM-PCR produced TCR beta libraries. TRBV1-TRBV30 forward primers paired with a C-beta reverse primer were used in the first two PCR rounds, which ran approximately 11 cycles each. Each CDR3 protein gets one entry after TCRdb re-called the multiplex PCR reads with MiXCR. The table lists approximately 79,000 distinct CDR3 sequences, roughly three quarters of them singletons. From about 19-30 mg of unsorted bulk tissue, DNA and RNA were co-extracted together.

This chain joins TRBV6-4 and TRBJ2-3, with TRBD1 identical over 10 bases. Sequenced sample: liver tumor tissue from sampling region 4. Subset denoted: tumor region T4, right-lateral pole. This TCR was recovered from a man aged 40-55 years with primary liver carcinoma and hepatitis B virus infection. The CDR3 here is CASSAGTGGTDTQYF. DNA of the CDR3: TGTGCCAGCAGTGCCGGGACAGGGGGCACAGATACGCAGTATTTT.